Detailed here is one TCR beta chain. CDR1 DFQATT and CDR2 SNEGSKA come from the germline V gene (reference sequence). The CDR3 is made up of 12 amino acids. Trimming cost V 3 bases and J 4 bases; bases outside gene matches: 1. TCRdb reanalysed the RT-PCR reads using MiXCR and keeps one entry per CDR3 protein. The sample carries about 680,000 distinct CDR3 sequences, 14% recorded once. The chain is built from TRBV20-1 and TRBJ1-1; 8 bases map to TRBD1. Sequencing used memory CD4+ T cells from blood. This sequence was found in a female donor in good health, serving as a healthy control. The CDR3 DNA is TGCAGTGCTAGGGACAGGGCCACTGAAGCTTTCTTT. It encodes CSARDRATEAFF.